This T cell receptor beta chain was found in a study of shared clonotypes between healthy human individuals. When replicate PCRs were run on sorted subsets, they used around 0.2 ug DNA, about 30,000 T cell genomes. Profiled with immunoSEQ multiplex PCR; TCRdb holds only in-frame clones, not every one. The sample gives over a million clones, roughly 96% of which show up once; more than 0.9% is in the top ten. The sequence was obtained from a man aged 25-40 years in good health. Sequences were obtained from naive CD4+ T cells sorted from blood. Subset indicated: CD45RA+ positively selected.

Here the CDR3 reads CASSTRDRDAYEQYF. DNA for the CDR3: TGTGCCAGCAGCACCCGGGACAGGGATGCCTACGAGCAGTACTTC. The chain links TRBV21-1 to TRBJ2-7; the listed D gene, TRBD1, was not tested against the DNA. TRBV21-1 is annotated as a pseudogene. This CDR3 contains 15 residues.